Reported below is one T cell receptor beta chain. The antigen is unknown. Only in-frame clones appear in the TCRdb table, and some are missing; sequencing was by immunoSEQ multiplex PCR. The table has around 150,000 clones, 92% seen once. The sample belongs to a study of T cell responses to AZD1222 COVID-19 vaccine. Study overall: Pooling was applied to second doses at about 4 or about 12 weeks.

Findings of the study overall: Spike-wide coverage was observed for vaccine-associated CD4 TCRs, with dominant responses at 160-218 and 743-854. Unmutated variant regions reportedly attract nearly half of all spike-specific TCRs.

Germline CDR1 reads MDHEN; CDR2 reads SYDVKM. Trimming took off 2 bases at V and 7 bases at J, with 12 bases between the two ends. This CDR3 is 14 amino acids long. Material: peripheral blood, obtained on day 0 of AZD1222 vaccination. The TCR comes from an adult in good health. This sequence joins TRBV28 and TRBJ1-5, with no clear D. The CDR3 is CASSLIGVGQPQHF. CDR3 nucleotide sequence: TGTGCCAGCAGTTTAATTGGGGTAGGGCAGCCCCAGCATTTT.